These 20 T cell receptor beta chains were sequenced from one sample in a study of blood T cells in healthy people across ages. Next came a second PCR, run for about 6 to 11 cycles, which used a sample-barcoded 5' primer along with a J-beta primer mix. From the 5' RACE reads, TCRdb called clonotypes with MiXCR, one entry per CDR3 protein. The sample has roughly 1.6 million distinct CDR3 sequences, approximately 32% seen once; the top ten hold approximately 10%. Sequenced sample: blood. The source of these receptors is a woman aged 30 to 39 in good health.

This clonotype was seen only a few times. The chain is built from TRBV27 and TRBJ2-7; D call uncertain. This CDR3 has 14 amino acids. Trimming pared 5 bases from V and 2 bases from J, leaving 13 bases between. CDR1 and CDR2 (germline): MNHEY, SMNVEV (reference sequence). CDR3 DNA: TGTGCCAGCAGTCTCCCCGGAGTTCCCTACGAGCAGTACTTC. This codes for CASSLPGVPYEQYF.

The rearrangement links TRBV20-1 to TRBJ1-6; no clear D gene. The CDR3 extends over 19 amino acids. V lost 5 bases and J 0 bases, leaving 23 bases between the germline ends. The germline V gene has CDR1 DFQATT and CDR2 SNEGSKA (reference sequence). Here the CDR3 DNA reads TGCAGTGCTCGAAGCCTCGGACCCAACTCAGCCTCCTATAATTCACCCCTCCACTTT. Translating gives CSARSLGPNSASYNSPLHF.

The chain couples TRBV20-1 to TRBJ2-7, with D perhaps given as TRBD1 or TRBD2 (6 bases each). This CDR3 region has 14 residues. Trimming cost V 3 bases and J 3 bases, with 15 bases left between them. In germline, CDR1 is DFQATT, CDR2 SNEGSKA (reference sequence). The CDR3 loop is CSARWGADSYEQYF. In DNA form, the CDR3 reads TGCAGTGCTAGGTGGGGGGCGGATAGCTACGAGCAGTACTTC.

This clonotype came up a few times. The chain is built from TRBV4-2 and TRBJ2-4; possibly TRBD2 for D (6 bases). V lost 4 bases, J lost 13 bases, and 14 bases lay in between. Per the germline V gene, CDR1 is LGHNA and CDR2 is YNFKEQ. The CDR3 length is 12 residues. The CDR3 loop is CASSPERGEQYF. The CDR3 DNA reads TGTGCCAGCAGCCCAGAACGCGGGGAGCAGTACTTC.

This clonotype appeared once. The chain couples TRBV3-1 to TRBJ1-5; no reliable D call. Germline V gene lookup returns CDR1 LGHDT and CDR2 YNNKEL (reference sequence). Trimming shortened V by 2 bases and J by 6 bases, and 17 bases separated the two germline ends. This CDR3 comprises 16 residues. Written as DNA, the CDR3 is TGTGCCAGCAGCCAAACCCCGAAGAGTGGCGTTCAGCCCCAGCATTTT. This translates into CASSQTPKSGVQPQHF.

This chain links TRBV29-1 with TRBJ1-1, with D unresolved. Looked up from germline, CDR1 is SQVTM and CDR2 is ANQGSEA. Trimming left V 7 bases short and J 6 bases short, with 21 bases between. The CDR3 consists of 14 residues. CDR3: CSGLGGRESPEAFF. For the CDR3, the DNA is TGCAGCGGATTGGGAGGGAGGGAGAGTCCTGAAGCTTTCTTT.

This clonotype was counted a few times. The genes are TRBV9 and TRBJ2-5; no firm D call. The CDR3 sequence is 13 residues long. Trimming removed 3 bases from V and 12 bases from J, with 18 bases in between. Germline CDR1 and CDR2: SGDLS and YYNGEE. Here the CDR3 DNA reads TGTGCCAGCAGCGACTCTGCGGCCCCTCCAAAGTACTTC. Its protein is CASSDSAAPPKYF.

In this sample, this clonotype turned up a few times. This chain links TRBV3-1 with TRBJ2-1; unclear D gene. Germline assignment: CDR1 LGHDT and CDR2 YNNKEL (reference sequence). V lost 4 bases and J 2 bases, leaving 12 bases between the germline ends. This CDR3 contains 15 residues. The CDR3 nucleotides read TGTGCCAGCAGCCCACATCCTAGTCCCTACAATGAGCAGTTCTTC. Amino acid sequence: CASSPHPSPYNEQFF.

The chain's CDR3 is CASSQGTSGRIGTQYF. Here the CDR3 DNA reads TGTGCCAGCAGCCAAGGGACTAGCGGGAGGATCGGGACCCAGTACTTC. J is TRBJ2-7 and V is TRBV3-1; 14 nucleotides align to TRBD2. TRBJ2-5 matches the DNA end more closely, so the J call is doubtful. CDR1 is LGHDT and CDR2 is YNNKEL in the germline V gene (reference sequence). The CDR3 runs 16 residues.

This rearrangement joins TRBV4-2 to TRBJ2-7, with D perhaps matching TRBD1 or TRBD2 (5 bases each). This CDR3 is built from 17 residues. Looked up from germline, CDR1 is LGHNA and CDR2 is YNFKEQ. The V end was cut by 4 bases, the J end by 5 bases, with 24 bases between. CDR3 loop: CASSPRATGTWVHEQYF. CDR3 bases: TGTGCCAGCAGCCCCAGGGCAACCGGGACGTGGGTCCACGAGCAGTACTTC.

This clonotype came up a few times. A clone one base away is much larger, so this may be a read error. The V and J genes are TRBV29-1 and TRBJ2-1; unclear D gene. Judging by the DNA end, TRBJ2-7 fits better; the J call may be wrong. CDR3 size: 12 residues. The germline V gene has CDR1 SQVTM and CDR2 ANQGSEA. The CDR3 region is CSVERGYNEQYF. CDR3 bases: TGCAGCGTTGAACGCGGATACAATGAGCAGTACTTC.

The genes are TRBV29-1 and TRBJ2-2, with TRBD1 matching 7 bases. There are 12 residues in the CDR3. Germline V CDR1 and CDR2: SQVTM, ANQGSEA. The J segment lost 7 bases and the V segment lost 5 bases, leaving 4 bases of the junction unmatched. CDR3 sequence (DNA): TGCAGCGTTACACAGGGGTACGGGGAGCTGTTTTTT. Protein: CSVTQGYGELFF.

Of note for this clonotype: A single base is all that separates this from a far larger clone, so a read error is likely. V gene TRBV7-2 combines with J gene TRBJ2-7; 8 bases agree with TRBD2. Germline V gene lookup returns CDR1 SGHTA and CDR2 FQGNSA. Trimming took 1 base from V and 7 from J; bases not matched to a gene: 9. CDR3 size: 15 residues. Here the CDR3 DNA reads TGTGCCAGCAGCTTAGTAGCGGGGTCCTACAATGAGCAGTACTTC. Encoded protein: CASSLVAGSYNEQYF.

The V and J genes are TRBV9 and TRBJ2-6; D unclear. V shed 0 bases and J shed 2 bases, with 6 bases lying between them. This CDR3 spans 15 amino acids. CDR1 and CDR2 from the germline V gene are SGDLS and YYNGEE. The CDR3 is CASSVVHTGANVLTF. The CDR3 DNA reads as TGTGCCAGCAGCGTAGTTCACACTGGGGCCAACGTCCTGACTTTC.

V is TRBV18 and J is TRBJ2-7, with D unclear. V dropped 2 bases and J dropped 10 bases, with 15 bases sitting between them. The CDR3 is made up of 13 amino acids. Germline V gene data show CDR1 as KGHSH and CDR2 as LQKENI. This chain's CDR3 is CASSPLVDQAQYF. CDR3 DNA sequence: TGTGCCAGCTCACCATTGGTAGATCAGGCCCAGTACTTC.

The chain links TRBV7-2 to TRBJ2-2; D is ambiguous. Germline lookup yields CDR1 SGHTA and CDR2 FQGNSA. V was clipped by 1 base and J by 0 bases, with 3 bases between them. The CDR3 has 14 residues. The CDR3 spells CASSLVPNTGELFF. The CDR3 DNA reads as TGTGCCAGCAGCTTAGTTCCGAACACCGGGGAGCTGTTTTTT.

The gene calls are TRBV6-1 and TRBJ2-2; 11 nucleotides agree with TRBD1. The V gene end was trimmed by 0 bases and the J gene end by 6 bases; junction bases not matched to a gene: 0. Germline CDR1 reads MNHNS; CDR2 reads SASEGT. The CDR3 covers 15 residues. The CDR3 reads CASSEAGQGAGELFF. In DNA, the CDR3 is TGTGCCAGCAGTGAAGCGGGACAGGGGGCCGGGGAGCTGTTTTTT.

V usage is TRBV28 and J usage is TRBJ2-5, with a tentative D call TRBD2 (5 bases). V dropped 6 bases and J dropped 5 bases, with 22 bases sitting between them. Germline V gene sequence: CDR1 MDHEN, CDR2 SYDVKM. This CDR3 region has 16 residues. The CDR3 DNA reads as TGTGCCAGCAGCCGCCGGGTTGGGAGCTATGTGGAGACCCAGTACTTC. It is translated as CASSRRVGSYVETQYF.

Remarks on this clonotype: One end of the junction varies from germline; a read error may be responsible. The rearrangement uses TRBV12-3 or TRBV12-4 and TRBJ2-5; TRBD1 matches at 7 bases. The CDR3 is 12 residues long. This CDR3 is CVSSRDSKTQYF. The CDR3 coding sequence is TGTGTCAGCAGTCGGGACAGTAAGACCCAGTACTTC.

There are a few counts of this clonotype. The rearrangement joins TRBV5-1 to TRBJ2-7, with 16 bases matching TRBD2. Germline V gene data show CDR1 as SGHRS and CDR2 as YFSETQ. The CDR3 runs 17 residues. J lost 1 base, V lost 4 bases, and 5 bases had no gene match. The CDR3 bases are TGCGCCAGCAGCCCGGGGACTAGCGGGGGGGCTTCCTACGAGCAGTACTTC. Translating it yields CASSPGTSGGASYEQYF.